Detailed here is one TCR beta chain. What it binds is unknown. The data are from a study of cytomegalovirus exposure and HLA in healthy donors. Each donor's status was that of a healthy bone marrow donor. Overall study findings and caveats: The study reported that TCR beta sequences accurately predicted HLA-A and HLA-B alleles in most subjects. Most of the CMV-associated TCR beta chains (in a later analysis) appeared to be HLA-restricted.

It was with 60 Vbeta and 13 Jbeta primers that the PCR ran. Libraries were prepared by immunoSEQ multiplex PCR; TCRdb keeps only in-frame clonotypes and omits some of them. The table has about 180,000 clones, 70% to 85% seen once. Unmatched junction bases numbered 4, after V lost 3 bases and J lost 7 bases. This CDR3 spans 14 amino acids. Germline lookup yields CDR1 SGDLS and CDR2 YYNGEE. This receptor was taken from a man younger than 35 in good health and CMV-seronegative. The gene calls are TRBV9 and TRBJ2-2; TRBD2 matches at 9 bases. Sample: PBMCs. As DNA, the CDR3 is TGTGCCAGCAGCGAGGGACTAGCAGGCGGGGAGCTGTTTTTT. As protein: CASSEGLAGGELFF.